These 27 T cell receptor beta chains originate from one sample sequenced in a study of cytomegalovirus exposure and HLA in healthy donors. This PCR relied on a set of 60 Vbeta primers and 13 Jbeta primers. Assay used: immunoSEQ multiplex PCR; TCRdb lists only in-frame clones, some missing. The sample comprises approximately 170,000 clones, roughly 71% of which are singletons, and 7.4% rests with the top ten. Source material: PBMCs. These receptors were obtained from a male donor in good health and CMV-seropositive.

The V and J genes are TRBV6-6 and TRBJ1-1; weak D call: TRBD1 (6 bases). The CDR3 is made up of 15 amino acids. Germline CDR1 MNHNY, CDR2 SVGAGI (reference sequence). Trimming left V 5 bases short and J 1 base short, with 14 bases between. The CDR3 loop is CASSETGHKNTEAFF. The CDR3 DNA reads TGTGCCAGCAGTGAGACGGGACACAAGAACACTGAAGCTTTCTTT.

The V and J genes are TRBV7-2 and TRBJ1-3; D is unclear. The CDR3 loop spans 15 amino acids. Germline V CDR1 and CDR2: SGHTA, FQGNSA. Trimming stripped 1 base from V and 4 bases from J, with 11 bases between. CDR3 sequence (DNA): TGTGCCAGCAGCTTAGAGCGAGGGTCCGGAAACACCATATATTTT. Its protein product is CASSLERGSGNTIYF. Complete variable domain (other parts from reference TRBV7-2 and TRBJ1-3): GAGVSQSPSNKVTEKGKDVELRCDPISGHTALYWYRQSLGQGLEFLIYFQGNSAPDKSGLPSDRFSAERTGGSVSTLTIQRTQQEDSAVYLCASSLERGSGNTIYFGEGSWLTVV.

The chain is built from TRBV5-4 and TRBJ2-7; 7 bases align to TRBD1. J gave up 3 bases and V 2 bases, and 8 bases lay outside the gene matches. The germline gives CDR1 SGHNT, CDR2 YYREEE (reference sequence). This CDR3 region has 15 residues. The DNA for the CDR3 is TGTGCCAGCAGCTTTCGTCAGGGGGAGAGCTACGAGCAGTACTTC. The encoded protein is CASSFRQGESYEQYF.

CDR3 in amino acids: CASSEWDSGGVTDTQYF. CDR3 sequence (DNA): TGTGCCAGCAGCGAGTGGGATAGCGGGGGGGTCACAGATACGCAGTATTTT. The chain uses TRBV9 and TRBJ2-3, with 11 bases lining up with TRBD2. This CDR3 spans 17 amino acids. Germline CDR1 is SGDLS and CDR2 is YYNGEE. Trimming cost V 3 bases and J 2 bases; bases outside gene matches: 8.

J is TRBJ1-2 and V is TRBV27; 12 bases agree with TRBD1. The V gene's germline CDR1 is MNHEY and CDR2 SMNVEV (reference sequence). The CDR3 extends over 14 amino acids. Trimming cost V 3 bases and J 6 bases; bases outside gene matches: 2. The CDR3 nucleotides read TGTGCCAGCAGTTTGGGACAGGGGGCGAATGGCTACACCTTC. It encodes CASSLGQGANGYTF.

The chain links TRBV7-6 to TRBJ2-7; no definite D call. Deletions cut 0 bases from V and 3 bases from J, with 6 bases between. The CDR3 totals 13 residues. CDR1 and CDR2 from the germline V gene are SGHVS and FNYEAQ. The CDR3 region has the DNA TGTGCCAGCAGCTTAGCGGGCAGCTACGAGCAGTACTTC. Protein sequence: CASSLAGSYEQYF.

The CDR3 region has the DNA TGTGCCACCCAGTTAGACAGGGCAACCTACAATGAGCAGTTCTTC. Protein sequence: CATQLDRATYNEQFF. The chain combines TRBV6-5 with TRBJ2-1, with TRBD1 identical over 7 bases. Trimming removed 10 bases from V and 2 bases from J; junction bases left unmatched: 11. CDR3 length: 15 amino acids. Germline lookup yields CDR1 MNHEY and CDR2 SVGAGI.

This sequence joins TRBV7-9 and TRBJ2-3; maybe TRBD2 (7 bases). CDR3 length equals 19 residues. Trimming removed 7 bases from V and 3 bases from J, with 29 bases in between. Germline lookup yields CDR1 SEHNR and CDR2 FQNEAQ (reference sequence). As DNA, the CDR3 is TGTGCCAGCATCCGGACCTCAACGTCGGGGGGCAGGGGTACAGATACGCAGTATTTT. It is translated as CASIRTSTSGGRGTDTQYF.

This chain joins TRBV19 and TRBJ1-1, with 7 positions matching TRBD1. V lost 4 bases and J lost 1; bases outside the gene matches: 3. Germline assignment: CDR1 LNHDA and CDR2 SQIVND (reference sequence). This CDR3 has 14 residues. The CDR3 nucleotides are TGTGCCAGTAGTACTAGGGGGCAGAACACTGAAGCTTTCTTT. Amino acids: CASSTRGQNTEAFF.

This clone was observed a handful of times. The chain joins TRBV11-3 to TRBJ1-5, with TRBD1 identical over 8 bases. This CDR3 is 14 amino acids long. Germline CDR1 SGHNT, CDR2 YENEEA. V shed 4 bases, J shed 5 bases, and the junction held 4 bases outside the gene matches. The CDR3 here is CASSSGGLDQPQHF. CDR3 bases: TGTGCCAGCAGCTCAGGGGGCTTAGATCAGCCCCAGCATTTT.

V is TRBV27 and J is TRBJ2-1, with D uncertain. V was cut by 5 bases and J by 11 bases, with 13 bases left in between. There are 12 residues in the CDR3. Germline V lookup: CDR1 MNHEY, CDR2 SMNVEV (reference sequence). CDR3: CASSQSRSKQFF. The DNA of the CDR3 is TGTGCCAGCAGTCAATCTAGGAGTAAGCAGTTCTTC.

V and J are TRBV5-1 and TRBJ2-3; D is perhaps TRBD2 (5 bases). Germline CDR1 SGHRS, CDR2 YFSETQ. This CDR3 comprises 15 residues. V was trimmed by 0 bases and J by 1 base, leaving 9 bases between them. CDR3 DNA: TGCGCCAGCAGCTTGGCCCCAGCGGGCACAGATACGCAGTATTTT. Its translation is CASSLAPAGTDTQYF.

The CDR3 DNA reads TGTGCCAGCAGCTTAGTGGGACAGGGAGGAGAGACCCAGTACTTC. Amino acid sequence: CASSLVGQGGETQYF. V gene TRBV13 combines with J gene TRBJ2-5; 9 bases align to TRBD1. The CDR3 runs 15 residues. V was clipped by 1 base and J by 4 bases; unmatched bases: 4. CDR1 PRHDT and CDR2 FYEKMQ come from the germline V gene (reference sequence).

The chain is built from TRBV6-1 and TRBJ2-2, with 12 bases fitting TRBD2. Germline V gene sequence: CDR1 MNHNS, CDR2 SASEGT. The CDR3 length is 18 residues. V was pared by 4 bases and J by 6 bases, with 12 bases of the junction left unmatched. The CDR3 reads CASSASPSGGAVAGELFF. The CDR3 DNA reads as TGTGCCAGCAGTGCATCCCCTAGCGGGGGGGCTGTGGCCGGGGAGCTGTTTTTT.

The chain has TRBV7-9 and TRBJ2-1; no clear D. There are 13 residues in the CDR3. Germline CDR1 reads SEHNR; CDR2 reads FQNEAQ (reference sequence). The V end was cut by 5 bases, the J end by 12 bases, with 17 bases between. The CDR3 here is CASSGEWLVGQFF. The DNA for the CDR3 is TGTGCCAGCAGCGGAGAGTGGCTAGTAGGGCAGTTCTTC.

The chain combines TRBV7-8 with TRBJ2-1; TRBD2 matches at 11 bases. This CDR3 has 15 amino acids. From germline, CDR1 is SGHVS and CDR2 FQNEAQ. The V segment lost 3 bases and the J segment 9 bases; nucleotides outside the gene matches: 7. As DNA, the CDR3 is TGTGCCAGCAGCTTGGGTAGCGGGGGGGCCGGTGAGCAGTTCTTC. Its protein product is CASSLGSGGAGEQFF. Supplemented by reference TRBV7-8 and TRBJ2-1, the full variable domain reads GAGVSQSPRYKVAKRGQDVALRCDPISGHVSLFWYQQALGQGPEFLTYFQNEAQLDKSGLPSDRFFAERPEGSVSTLKIQRTQQEDSAVYLCASSLGSGGAGEQFFGPGTRLTVL.

V and J are TRBV7-2 and TRBJ2-7; 10 bases map to TRBD2. There are 15 residues in the CDR3. The V and J ends lost 4 bases and 2 bases, in that order; junction bases with no gene match: 5. Germline V gene data show CDR1 as SGHTA and CDR2 as FQGNSA. CDR3 nucleotides: TGTGCCAGCAGCTCTCTAGCGGGGGTCCCCTACGAGCAGTACTTC. This gives the protein CASSSLAGVPYEQYF.

The rearrangement uses TRBV29-1 and TRBJ1-1; D gene unclear. CDR1 and CDR2 from the germline V gene are SQVTM and ANQGSEA. V lost 1 base and J lost 0, with 15 bases in between. The CDR3 runs to 16 residues. The CDR3 region has the DNA TGCAGCGTTGAAGGTATACCCAACAGTATGAACACTGAAGCTTTCTTT. As protein: CSVEGIPNSMNTEAFF.

This clone has more than one count but fewer than ten. The CDR3 DNA sequence: TGTGCCAGCAGCCCCGAAGGACAGTCGGCTGAAGCTTTCTTT. Amino acid sequence: CASSPEGQSAEAFF. The chain couples TRBV7-9 to TRBJ1-1, with D perhaps matching TRBD1 (6 bases). CDR1 is SEHNR, CDR2 FQNEAQ, per germline (reference sequence). This CDR3 region has 14 residues. V was cut by 5 bases and J by 6 bases, with 16 bases left in between.

This clone was seen just once. The rearrangement uses TRBV9 and TRBJ2-5; D is perhaps TRBD2 (7 bases). Germline CDR1 SGDLS, CDR2 YYNGEE. CDR3 length equals 17 residues. Between the trimmed V and J ends, which lost 0 bases and 1 base, there was a span of 16 bases. CDR3 region: CASSVGPGGGGQETQYF. The DNA of the CDR3 is TGTGCCAGCAGCGTAGGACCCGGGGGCGGGGGCCAAGAGACCCAGTACTTC.

The gene calls are TRBV16 and TRBJ1-4, with 9 bases identical to TRBD1. The CDR3 runs to 15 residues. Germline CDR1 reads KGHSY; CDR2 reads FQNENV. J lost 4 bases, V lost 4 bases, and 4 bases had no gene match. The CDR3 sequence is CASSRTGAHNEKLFF. The CDR3 coding sequence is TGTGCCAGCAGCCGGACAGGGGCCCATAATGAAAAACTGTTTTTT.

In this sample, this clone turned up once. The rearrangement uses TRBV9 and TRBJ2-3; 7 bases line up with TRBD1. The CDR3 is made up of 14 amino acids. The V gene's germline CDR1 is SGDLS and CDR2 YYNGEE. Trimming took 3 bases from V and 1 from J; bases not matched to a gene: 2. For the CDR3, the DNA is TGTGCCAGCAGCGAGCAGGGGGGCACAGATACGCAGTATTTT. Protein: CASSEQGGTDTQYF.

This clone was found a few times. The J gene is TRBJ1-1, the V gene TRBV5-1, with D perhaps matching TRBD1 (6 bases). This CDR3 comprises 14 residues. V shed 4 bases and J shed 4 bases, with 14 bases lying between them. Germline-derived CDR1 and CDR2 are SGHRS and YFSETQ. CDR3: CASSKAGGGTEAFF. In DNA, the CDR3 is TGCGCCAGCAGCAAGGCGGGGGGCGGCACTGAAGCTTTCTTT.

V usage is TRBV10-3 and J usage is TRBJ2-3; TRBD2 matches at 9 bases. This CDR3 spans 16 amino acids. Per the germline V gene, CDR1 is ENHRY and CDR2 is SYGVKD. V dropped 4 bases and J dropped 2; count of bases not matched to a gene: 7. CDR3 DNA sequence: TGTGCCATCAGTGTGGCCAGCGGGGGGAACACAGATACGCAGTATTTT. Its translation is CAISVASGGNTDTQYF.

This clone came up a few times. The rearrangement links TRBV5-1 to TRBJ2-3, with 14 bases matching TRBD2. CDR3 length equals 21 residues. Germline lookup yields CDR1 SGHRS and CDR2 YFSETQ. Unmatched junction bases numbered 17, after V lost 2 bases and J lost 3 bases. CDR3 loop: CASSFSPTTSGGVPRTDTQYF. For the CDR3, the DNA is TGCGCCAGCAGCTTCTCCCCAACGACTAGCGGGGGGGTTCCGAGGACAGATACGCAGTATTTT.

This clone occurred a few times. J is TRBJ1-3 and V is TRBV5-4; no clear D. Trimming took 0 bases from V and 1 from J, leaving 5 bases between them. Germline lookup yields CDR1 SGHNT and CDR2 YYREEE (reference sequence). CDR3 size: 14 residues. Here the CDR3 reads CASSLDTSGNTIYF. CDR3 DNA: TGTGCCAGCAGCTTGGACACATCTGGAAACACCATATATTTT.

V and J are TRBV5-4 and TRBJ1-1, with 8 bases matching TRBD1. The CDR3 covers 14 residues. Germline lookup yields CDR1 SGHNT and CDR2 YYREEE (reference sequence). Germline trimming cut 1 base from V and 1 base from J; bases unmatched to any gene: 0. CDR3: CASSLQGANTEAFF. The CDR3 DNA sequence: TGTGCCAGCAGCTTGCAGGGGGCGAACACTGAAGCTTTCTTT. Full variable domain (missing parts from reference TRBV5-4 and TRBJ1-1): ETGVTQSPTHLIKTRGQQVTLRCSSQSGHNTVSWYQQALGQGPQFIFQYYREEENGRGNFPPRFSGLQFPNYSSELNVNALELDDSALYLCASSLQGANTEAFFGQGTRLTVV.